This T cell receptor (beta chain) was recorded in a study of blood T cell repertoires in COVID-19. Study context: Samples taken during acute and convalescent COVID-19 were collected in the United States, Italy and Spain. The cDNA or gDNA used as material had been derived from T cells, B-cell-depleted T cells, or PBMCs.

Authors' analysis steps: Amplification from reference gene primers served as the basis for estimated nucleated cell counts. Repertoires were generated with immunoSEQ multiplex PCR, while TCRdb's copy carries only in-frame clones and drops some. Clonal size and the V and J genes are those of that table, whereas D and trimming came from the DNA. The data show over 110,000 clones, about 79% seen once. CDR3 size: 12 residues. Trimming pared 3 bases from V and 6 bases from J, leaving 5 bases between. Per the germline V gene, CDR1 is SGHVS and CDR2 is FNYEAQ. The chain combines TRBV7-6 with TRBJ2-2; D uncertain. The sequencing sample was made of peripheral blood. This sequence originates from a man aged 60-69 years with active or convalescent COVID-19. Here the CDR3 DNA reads TGTGCCAGCAGCTTCTATGCCGGGGAGCTGTTTTTT. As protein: CASSFYAGELFF.